The 20 T cell receptor beta chains below were found in one sample sequenced in a study of blood T cell repertoires in COVID-19. The protocol was immunoSEQ multiplex PCR, while the TCRdb copy is restricted to in-frame clones and leaves out a portion. The sample has more than 120,000 clones; roughly 90% are singletons. Sequences were obtained from peripheral blood. These receptors came from a human donor in a cohort sampled during active COVID-19.

The genes are TRBV12-5 and TRBJ2-5; no firm D call. Trimming left V 5 bases short and J 2 bases short, with 3 bases between. Germline CDR1 and CDR2: LGHNT and FRNRAP. This CDR3 region has 11 residues. CDR3 residues: CASGLQETQYF. The CDR3 DNA is TGTGCTAGTGGTCTGCAAGAGACCCAGTACTTC.

This chain connects TRBV6-5 to TRBJ2-7, with a weak D call TRBD1 (5 bases). Germline values: CDR1 MNHEY, CDR2 SVGAGI. Deletions cut 6 bases from V and 5 bases from J, with 8 bases between. CDR3 length: 11 amino acids. CDR3 protein: CASRGLNEQYF. For the CDR3, the DNA is TGTGCCAGCAGGGGGCTGAACGAGCAGTACTTC.

This chain joins TRBV19 and TRBJ1-1; D is unclear. V lost 2 bases, J lost 3 bases, and 7 bases lay in between. Germline-derived CDR1 and CDR2 are LNHDA and SQIVND (reference sequence). The CDR3 extends over 13 amino acids. CDR3 sequence (DNA): TGTGCCAGTAGTATAACGGTGGACACTGAAGCTTTCTTT. Amino acid sequence: CASSITVDTEAFF.

The V gene is TRBV6-6, the J gene TRBJ1-1; 8 bases map to TRBD1. Germline assignment: CDR1 MNHNY and CDR2 SVGAGI (reference sequence). The CDR3 extends over 14 amino acids. Germline trimming cut 8 bases from V and 1 base from J; bases unmatched to any gene: 6. This CDR3 is CASGRDRTNTEAFF. The CDR3 DNA reads as TGTGCCAGCGGCAGGGACAGGACGAACACTGAAGCTTTCTTT.

J is TRBJ2-1 and V is TRBV27; D perhaps matches TRBD2 (6 bases). The CDR3 totals 15 residues. Germline V CDR1 and CDR2: MNHEY, SMNVEV (reference sequence). With 6 bases removed from V and 4 bases from J, the gap between germline ends came to 16 bases. The CDR3 loop is CASSFMEGSYNEQFF. The CDR3 DNA is TGTGCCAGCAGCTTCATGGAGGGATCATACAATGAGCAGTTCTTC.

The chain is built from TRBV5-1 and TRBJ2-1; the match to TRBD1 covers 8 bases. There are 16 residues in the CDR3. V dropped 0 bases and J dropped 2; count of bases not matched to a gene: 4. Germline V gene lookup returns CDR1 SGHRS and CDR2 YFSETQ. The CDR3 is CASSLASQGAYNEQFF. In DNA form, the CDR3 reads TGCGCCAGCAGCTTGGCCTCACAGGGGGCCTACAATGAGCAGTTCTTC.

The chain combines TRBV6-1 with TRBJ2-1; 13 bases agree with TRBD2. Trimming cost V 2 bases and J 14 bases; bases outside gene matches: 9. The CDR3 spans 15 residues. Germline V gives CDR1 MNHNS, CDR2 SASEGT. Here the CDR3 reads CASSELLGTSGKEFF. The CDR3 DNA reads TGTGCCAGCAGTGAACTCCTCGGGACTAGCGGGAAAGAGTTCTTC.

The chain employs TRBV7-2 and TRBJ2-2, with 8 nucleotides matching TRBD2. From germline, CDR1 is SGHTA and CDR2 FQGNSA. This CDR3 is built from 15 residues. After removal of 6 bases from V and 1 base from J, the junction contained 4 bases not matched to a gene. The DNA of the CDR3 is TGTGCCAGCAGTATTAGCGGGATGAACACCGGGGAGCTGTTTTTT. Translation gives CASSISGMNTGELFF. The full variable domain, rest sourced from reference TRBV7-2 and TRBJ2-2, is GAGVSQSPSNKVTEKGKDVELRCDPISGHTALYWYRQSLGQGLEFLIYFQGNSAPDKSGLPSDRFSAERTGGSVSTLTIQRTQQEDSAVYLCASSISGMNTGELFFGEGSRLTVL.

This clone was recorded once. The V call is TRBV5-1, the J call TRBJ2-1, with a tentative D call TRBD1 (6 bases). Germline assignment: CDR1 SGHRS and CDR2 YFSETQ. The CDR3 runs 13 residues. V lost 6 bases and J lost 5, with 12 bases in between. This chain's CDR3 is CASKRDTNNEQFF. CDR3 nucleotide sequence: TGCGCCAGCAAACGGGACACCAACAATGAGCAGTTCTTC.

This clone was seen more than once but under ten times. V is TRBV9 and J is TRBJ1-6; 8 bases agree with TRBD1. The CDR3 spans 15 residues. Germline lookup yields CDR1 SGDLS and CDR2 YYNGEE. V trimming: 4 bases; J trimming: 14 bases; junction bases outside the gene matches: 14. The CDR3 is CASSYSGTGQGSLHF. The DNA for the CDR3 is TGTGCCAGCAGCTATTCCGGGACAGGACAGGGATCCCTCCACTTT.

This clone was observed a single time. V gene TRBV24-1 combines with J gene TRBJ1-2; TRBD1 is a possible D gene (6 bases). Trimming took 4 bases from V and 7 from J, leaving 12 bases between them. Germline loops: CDR1 KGHDR, CDR2 SFDVKD. The CDR3 has 13 residues. The CDR3 reads CATSEGAGGGYTF. The CDR3 nucleotides are TGTGCCACCAGTGAGGGGGCCGGTGGTGGCTACACCTTC.

This chain links TRBV5-4 with TRBJ2-1; perhaps TRBD1 as D (5 bases). The V and J ends lost 2 bases and 7 bases respectively, with 7 bases between them. There are 12 residues in the CDR3. The germline V gene encodes CDR1 SGHNT and CDR2 YYREEE (reference sequence). The CDR3 protein is CASSFRENEQFF. DNA for the CDR3: TGTGCCAGCAGCTTCAGGGAAAATGAGCAGTTCTTC. Drawing the rest from reference TRBV5-4 and TRBJ2-1, the complete variable domain is ETGVTQSPTHLIKTRGQQVTLRCSSQSGHNTVSWYQQALGQGPQFIFQYYREEENGRGNFPPRFSGLQFPNYSSELNVNALELDDSALYLCASSFRENEQFFGPGTRLTVL.

The chain is built from TRBV7-2 and TRBJ2-7; 9 nucleotides align to TRBD2. J gave up 0 bases and V 5 bases, and 8 bases lay outside the gene matches. The length of the CDR3 is 16 residues. Per the germline V gene, CDR1 is SGHTA and CDR2 is FQGNSA. CDR3 region: CASSARGGLSSYEQYF. In DNA, the CDR3 is TGTGCCAGCAGCGCGCGGGGGGGGCTTAGCTCCTACGAGCAGTACTTC.

The V gene is TRBV7-2, the J gene TRBJ1-5; D is ambiguous. The CDR3 is 15 amino acids. Germline V lookup: CDR1 SGHTA, CDR2 FQGNSA. V shed 5 bases and J shed 11 bases, with 22 bases lying between them. The DNA of the CDR3 is TGTGCCAGCAGCCCCCCGGGAGGGCGAATAAGTACCCAGCATTTT. Protein: CASSPPGGRISTQHF. Supplemented by reference TRBV7-2 and TRBJ1-5, the full variable domain reads GAGVSQSPSNKVTEKGKDVELRCDPISGHTALYWYRQSLGQGLEFLIYFQGNSAPDKSGLPSDRFSAERTGGSVSTLTIQRTQQEDSAVYLCASSPPGGRISTQHFGDGTRLSIL.

J is TRBJ1-4 and V is TRBV2; D gene unclear. Germline V gene lookup returns CDR1 SNHLY and CDR2 FYNNEI. This CDR3 is built from 15 residues. The V end lost 4 bases, the J end lost 0 bases, and 9 bases lay between the germline ends. The CDR3 is CASSAQIATNEKLFF. Here the CDR3 DNA reads TGTGCCAGCAGTGCGCAGATCGCAACTAATGAAAAACTGTTTTTT.

The CDR3 DNA is TGCGCCAGCAGACTAGATAGAGCCACAGATACGCAGTATTTT. Residues: CASRLDRATDTQYF. The rearrangement links TRBV5-1 to TRBJ2-3; D is perhaps TRBD2 (5 bases). Germline assignment: CDR1 SGHRS and CDR2 YFSETQ. Between the trimmed V and J ends, which lost 5 bases and 2 bases, there was a span of 12 bases. The CDR3 is made up of 14 amino acids.

The chain links TRBV28 to TRBJ1-1; 7 nucleotides align to TRBD1. J gave up 1 base and V 6 bases, and 8 bases lay outside the gene matches. The germline V gene has CDR1 MDHEN and CDR2 SYDVKM. The length of the CDR3 is 15 residues. The DNA of the CDR3 is TGTGCCAGCAGCGACGGGACAGCTTGGAACACTGAAGCTTTCTTT. As protein: CASSDGTAWNTEAFF.

This clone turned up a few times. The chain couples TRBV27 to TRBJ2-7; TRBD1 matches 9 bases. The germline gives CDR1 MNHEY, CDR2 SMNVEV (reference sequence). The CDR3 totals 14 residues. The trim removed 5 bases at V and 2 bases at J, leaving 4 bases unmatched. The chain's CDR3 is CASSHGQGPYEQYF. CDR3 nucleotide sequence: TGTGCCAGCAGTCACGGACAGGGGCCCTACGAGCAGTACTTC.

V and J are TRBV7-2 and TRBJ2-5, with 14 bases lining up with TRBD2. The trim removed 5 bases at V and 5 bases at J, leaving 10 bases unmatched. Germline CDR1 reads SGHTA; CDR2 reads FQGNSA. The CDR3 length is 17 residues. As DNA, the CDR3 is TGTGCCAGCAGCGAAGGGACTAGCGGGGGCGCCCCGGAGACCCAGTACTTC. Translation gives CASSEGTSGGAPETQYF.

The chain combines TRBV4-1 with TRBJ2-2, with 11 nucleotides matching TRBD1. Trimming removed 0 bases from V and 7 bases from J; junction bases left unmatched: 7. The CDR3 contains 17 residues. Germline V CDR1 and CDR2: MGHRA, YSYEKL. The chain's CDR3 is CASSQESTGQGGGELFF. CDR3 nucleotides: TGCGCCAGCAGCCAAGAGTCAACGGGACAGGGGGGCGGGGAGCTGTTTTTT.